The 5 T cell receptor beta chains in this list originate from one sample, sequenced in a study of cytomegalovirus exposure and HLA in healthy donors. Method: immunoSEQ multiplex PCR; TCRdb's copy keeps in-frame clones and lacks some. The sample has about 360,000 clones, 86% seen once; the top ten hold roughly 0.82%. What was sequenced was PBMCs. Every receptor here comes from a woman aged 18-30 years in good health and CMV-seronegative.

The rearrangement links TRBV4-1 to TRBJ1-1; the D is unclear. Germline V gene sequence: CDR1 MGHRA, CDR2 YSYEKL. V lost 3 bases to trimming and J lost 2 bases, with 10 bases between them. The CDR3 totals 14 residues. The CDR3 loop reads CASSQTQFNTEAFF. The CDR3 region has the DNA TGCGCCAGCAGCCAGACACAGTTTAACACTGAAGCTTTCTTT.

The CDR3 region has the DNA TGTGCCAGCAGTTCCGAGCCTTTTCCGGGACAGGCTAACACCGGGGAGCTGTTTTTT. Translation: CASSSEPFPGQANTGELFF. This rearrangement joins TRBV28 to TRBJ2-2; 8 nucleotides agree with TRBD1. Per the germline V gene, CDR1 is MDHEN and CDR2 is SYDVKM. The CDR3 consists of 19 residues. Trimming cost V 4 bases and J 2 bases; bases outside gene matches: 15.

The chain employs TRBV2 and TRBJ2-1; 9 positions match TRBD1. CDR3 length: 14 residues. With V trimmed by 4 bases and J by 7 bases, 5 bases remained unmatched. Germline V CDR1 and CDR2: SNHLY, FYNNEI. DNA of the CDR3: TGTGCCAGCAGTGGAGGGACAGGGTGGAATGAGCAGTTCTTC. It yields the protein CASSGGTGWNEQFF. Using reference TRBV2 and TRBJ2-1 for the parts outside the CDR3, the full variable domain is EPEVTQTPSHQVTQMGQEVILRCVPISNHLYFYWYRQILGQKVEFLVSFYNNEISEKSEIFDDQFSVERPDGSNFTLKIRSTKLEDSAMYFCASSGGTGWNEQFFGPGTRLTVL.

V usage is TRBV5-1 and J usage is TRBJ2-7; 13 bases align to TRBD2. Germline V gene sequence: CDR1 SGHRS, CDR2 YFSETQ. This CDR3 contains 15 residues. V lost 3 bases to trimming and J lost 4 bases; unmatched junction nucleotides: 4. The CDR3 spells CASSSGLAGVYEQYF. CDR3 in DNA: TGCGCCAGCAGCTCCGGACTAGCGGGAGTGTACGAGCAGTACTTC.

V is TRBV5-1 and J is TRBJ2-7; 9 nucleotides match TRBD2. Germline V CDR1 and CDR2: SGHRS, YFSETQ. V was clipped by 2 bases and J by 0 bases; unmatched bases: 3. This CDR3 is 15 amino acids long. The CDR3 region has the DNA TGCGCCAGCAGCTTTCTAGCGGGGACCTCCTACGAGCAGTACTTC. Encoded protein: CASSFLAGTSYEQYF.